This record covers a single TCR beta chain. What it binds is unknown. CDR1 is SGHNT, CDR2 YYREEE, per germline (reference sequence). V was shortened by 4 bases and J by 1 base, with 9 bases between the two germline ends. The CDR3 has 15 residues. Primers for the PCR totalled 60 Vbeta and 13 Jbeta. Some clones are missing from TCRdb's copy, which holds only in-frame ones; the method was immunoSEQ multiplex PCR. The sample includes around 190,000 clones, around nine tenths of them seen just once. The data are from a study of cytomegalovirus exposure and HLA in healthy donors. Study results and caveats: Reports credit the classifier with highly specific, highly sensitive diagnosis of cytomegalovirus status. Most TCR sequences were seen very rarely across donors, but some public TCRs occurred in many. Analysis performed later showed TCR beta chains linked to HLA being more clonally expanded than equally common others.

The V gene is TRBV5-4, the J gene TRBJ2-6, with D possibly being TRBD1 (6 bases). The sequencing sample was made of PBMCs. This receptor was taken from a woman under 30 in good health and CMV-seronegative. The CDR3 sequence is CASSPTGSGANVLTF. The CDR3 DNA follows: TGTGCCAGCAGCCCCACAGGGTCTGGGGCCAACGTCCTGACTTTC.